This paragraph reports one T cell receptor (beta chain). The antigen remains unidentified. This specimen comes from a study of OX40 agonist ivuxolimab in advanced cancers. About the research overall: A male proportion of about 86% was recorded, with mean age around 55 years and range roughly 23 to 90. General observations from the study: CD4+ and CD8+ blood T cells expanded clonally by week 6 at 0.1 to 3.0 mg/kg.

Sequenced by immunoSEQ multiplex PCR; TCRdb stores in-frame clones only, minus some. Of around 65,000 clones listed, about 92% are singletons. The CDR3 consists of 15 residues. V lost 0 bases and J lost 5, with 10 bases in between. In germline, CDR1 is MGHRA, CDR2 YSYEKL. This sample comprised CD4+ or CD8+ T cells sorted from blood, obtained in a trial of the OX40 agonist ivuxolimab. The sequence was collected from an adult with an advanced solid tumor such as melanoma, head and neck, liver or kidney cancer. The chain couples TRBV4-1 to TRBJ1-4; D may be TRBD1 (5 bases). The CDR3 is CASSQDDRLNEKLFF. The CDR3 nucleotides read TGCGCCAGCAGCCAAGACGACAGACTGAATGAAAAACTGTTTTTT.